This T cell receptor (beta chain) stems from a study of response to subunit inactivated influenza vaccine. V gave up 5 bases and J gave up 7 bases, with 17 bases separating them. The CDR3 length is 14 residues. Germline CDR1 is SEHNR and CDR2 is FQNEAQ (reference sequence). TCRdb ran MiXCR on the RT-PCR reads and lists one entry per CDR3 protein. Of roughly 760,000 distinct CDR3 sequences listed, 21% are singletons. Worth noting for this clonotype: What it recognizes is unknown.

Broader study findings: Each seasonal flu vaccination may recruit only limited new T cells, authors suggested.

This clonotype originated in a man aged 45-65 years who received an inactivated influenza vaccine. The chain recombines TRBV7-9 with TRBJ1-2; D may be TRBD1 (6 bases). The material sequenced was PBMCs from blood, taken 4 to 6 days after vaccination. For the CDR3, the DNA is TGTGCCAGCAGCACCTCTCCGGGGGCGGGTGGCTACACCTTC. Its translation is CASSTSPGAGGYTF. Looking up the rest from reference TRBV7-9 and TRBJ1-2 gives the full variable domain: DTGVSQNPRHKITKRGQNVTFRCDPISEHNRLYWYRQTLGQGPEFLTYFQNEAQLEKSRLLSDRFSAERPKGSFSTLEIQRTEQGDSAMYLCASSTSPGAGGYTFGSGTRLTVV.